A selection of T cell receptor beta chains follows, all from one sample in a study of shared clonotypes between healthy human individuals. Data came from immunoSEQ multiplex PCR; TCRdb stores just in-frame clones and leaves some out. The repertoire holds nearly 2 million clones, with approximately 95% as singletons. The sample comprised naive CD8+ T cells sorted from blood. These TCRs come from a man aged 18-30 years in good health. CDR3s include the opening cysteine and the closing phenylalanine or tryptophan. D genes are given only for firm matches. Part of the rows lack a size; the others show once, few, many or a class for expanded clones.

v_gene	j_gene	d_gene	abundance	len	CDR3nt	CDR3aa
TRBV5-1	TRBJ2-7	.	.	14	TGCGCCAGCAGCTTACCTAGTCATCCTGACGAGCAGTACTTC	CASSLPSHPDEQYF
TRBV7-9	TRBJ2-3	.	.	12	TGTGCCAGCAGCTTAGGAGGCGGGTGGCAGTATTTT	CASSLGGGWQYF
TRBV5-5	TRBJ2-7	TRBD1	.	15	TGTGCCAGCCAAGAATACACAGGGGTTTCCTACGAGCAGTACTTC	CASQEYTGVSYEQYF
TRBV12-5	TRBJ2-1	.	.	15	TGTGCTAGTGGTTTGGGGCAGGGTGCCTACAATGAGCAGTTCTTC	CASGLGQGAYNEQFF
TRBV7-9	TRBJ1-1	TRBD1	.	14	TGTGCCAGCAGACAAATGGGACAGGGCACTGAAGCTTTCTTT	CASRQMGQGTEAFF
TRBV19	TRBJ2-2	.	few	14	TGTGCCAGTAGTATAGGACAAAACACCGGGGAGCTGTTTTTT	CASSIGQNTGELFF
TRBV30	TRBJ2-7	.	.	14	TGTGCCTGGGCCCCGCCAGGTACCCTTGACGAGCAGTACTTC	CAWAPPGTLDEQYF
TRBV2	TRBJ2-3	.	.	14	TGTGCCAGCAGTGGGCAGGAATACACAGATACGCAGTATTTT	CASSGQEYTDTQYF
TRBV4-1	TRBJ2-1	.	.	17	TGCGCCAGCAGCCAAGATCAAATTGGACAAATCTACAATGAGCAGTTCTTC	CASSQDQIGQIYNEQFF
TRBV5-4	TRBJ2-7	TRBD2	.	13	TGTGCCAGCACTCTAGCGGGAGGGGGCGAGCAGTACTTC	CASTLAGGGEQYF
TRBV5-1	TRBJ1-1	TRBD1	.	14	TGCGCCAGCAGCTTCAGGGGGCTGAACACTGAAGCTTTCTTT	CASSFRGLNTEAFF
TRBV27	TRBJ1-5	.	once	15	TGTGCCAGCAGTTTATCGTCCCTGAACAATCAGCCCCAGCATTTT	CASSLSSLNNQPQHF
TRBV5-6	TRBJ2-7	.	.	15	TGTGCCAGCAGTTCCGCGCGGGCTAGCTCCTACGAGCAGTACTTC	CASSSARASSYEQYF
TRBV4-2	TRBJ2-7	.	.	14	TGTGCCAGCAGCCAAGATGGGTCGGGGGACGAGCAGTACTTC	CASSQDGSGDEQYF
TRBV7-9	TRBJ2-7	TRBD1	.	13	TGTGCCAGCACCGAGACAGGGGCCTACGAGCAGTACTTC	CASTETGAYEQYF
TRBV5-6	TRBJ1-1	TRBD1	.	16	TGTGCCAGCAGCAAACCGGACAGGGGAATAAACACTGAAGCTTTCTTT	CASSKPDRGINTEAFF
TRBV4-1	TRBJ2-7	.	.	14	TGCGCCAGCAGCCACGGAAGGGGTGAGGGCGAGCAGTACTTC	CASSHGRGEGEQYF
TRBV7-9	TRBJ2-1	.	.	15	TGTGCCAGCAGCTCGACATGGACATCATACAATGAGCAGTTCTTC	CASSSTWTSYNEQFF
TRBV7-9	TRBJ2-2	.	.	13	TGTGCCAGCAGCCCCACTCTGGCCGGGGAGCTGTTTTTT	CASSPTLAGELFF
TRBV7-9	TRBJ2-5	.	.	14	TGTGCCAGCAGCTTAGAGGTGGGGGTAGAGACCCAGTACTTC	CASSLEVGVETQYF
TRBV5-6	TRBJ2-1	.	.	15	TGTGCCAGCAGCTTAGGTAGCGGCTTCTACAATGAGCAGTTCTTC	CASSLGSGFYNEQFF
TRBV19	TRBJ1-5	TRBD1	.	14	TGTGCCAGCTCTACAGGGGCCGACAATCAGCCCCAGCATTTT	CASSTGADNQPQHF
TRBV9	TRBJ2-7	.	.	12	TGTGCCAGCAGCGGCGACGGCTACGAGCAGTACTTC	CASSGDGYEQYF
TRBV13	TRBJ2-7	.	.	15	TGTGCCAGCAGCTTAGGGGGACTGAAAACCTACGAGCAGTACTTC	CASSLGGLKTYEQYF
TRBV25-1	TRBJ2-7	TRBD2	.	14	TGTGCCAGCAGTGAGGCAGGGAGGGCGGTCGAGCAGTACTTC	CASSEAGRAVEQYF
TRBV9	TRBJ2-3	.	.	15	TGTGCCAGCAGCGTGGAGTGGGAAATCACAGATACGCAGTATTTT	CASSVEWEITDTQYF
TRBV6-5	TRBJ2-7	.	.	13	TGTGCCAGCAGTTTTGACAGCGCTAACGAGCAGTACTTC	CASSFDSANEQYF
TRBV6-5	TRBJ2-7	.	.	14	TGTGCCAGCAGTACGGGAGACCTGGGAGGCGAGCAGTACTTC	CASSTGDLGGEQYF
TRBV7-9	TRBJ1-3	.	.	15	TGTGCCAGCAGCGGGGACCCCCGAACTGGAAACACCATATATTTT	CASSGDPRTGNTIYF
TRBV6-6	TRBJ1-5	.	.	11	TGTGCCAGCGCGAGCAATCAGCCCCAGCATTTT	CASASNQPQHF
TRBV10-2	TRBJ1-2	.	few	14	TGCGCCAGCAGTGGCGCACTCTACAACTATGGCTACACCTTC	CASSGALYNYGYTF
TRBV13	TRBJ1-2	TRBD1	once	15	TGTGCCAGCAGCTCAAGACAGGGAGTGTGGGATGGCTACACCTTC	CASSSRQGVWDGYTF
TRBV6-5	TRBJ2-7	.	.	13	TGTGCCAGCAGTGGTAGCGCTTACTACGAGCAGTACTTC	CASSGSAYYEQYF
TRBV6-1	TRBJ1-1	.	.	11	TGTGCCAGCAGTGTAATGCTGGGAGCTTTCTTT	CASSVMLGAFF
TRBV6-6	TRBJ1-2	.	.	13	TGTGCCAGCAGTCCGGACGGGAACTATGGCTACACCTTC	CASSPDGNYGYTF
TRBV5-4	TRBJ2-7	TRBD1	.	15	TGTGCCAGCAGCTGGGGACAGGGGAGCTCCTACGAGCAGTACTTC	CASSWGQGSSYEQYF
TRBV6-5	TRBJ1-1	.	.	15	TGTGCCAGCCGAAAGGGACTCACCCTGAACACTGAAGCTTTCTTT	CASRKGLTLNTEAFF
TRBV29-1	TRBJ1-4	TRBD1	.	13	TGCAGCGTACACCGGGACAGTAATGAAAAACTGTTTTTT	CSVHRDSNEKLFF
TRBV28	TRBJ1-1	.	.	14	TGTGCCAGCAGGAGGAGCTACCTAAACACTGAAGCTTTCTTT	CASRRSYLNTEAFF
TRBV29-1	TRBJ2-7	.	.	13	TGCAGCGTACAGGGAATGAGCTCCTACGAGCAGTACTTC	CSVQGMSSYEQYF
TRBV4-1	TRBJ2-7	TRBD1	.	16	TGCGCCAGCAGCGTGACTCAGGGGGATGGCTCCTACGAGCAGTACTTC	CASSVTQGDGSYEQYF